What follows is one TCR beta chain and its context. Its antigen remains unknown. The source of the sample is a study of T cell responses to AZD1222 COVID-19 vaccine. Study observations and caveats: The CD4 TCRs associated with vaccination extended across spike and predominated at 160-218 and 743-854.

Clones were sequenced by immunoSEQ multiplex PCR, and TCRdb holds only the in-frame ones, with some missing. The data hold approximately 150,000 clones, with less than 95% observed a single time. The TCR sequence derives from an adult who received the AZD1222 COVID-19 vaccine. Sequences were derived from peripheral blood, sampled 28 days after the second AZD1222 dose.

The CDR3 region has the DNA TGTGCCAGCAGTTTATCAAGGCAGCCCCAGCATTTT. Its translation is CASSLSRQPQHF. V usage is TRBV12-3 or TRBV12-4 and J usage is TRBJ1-5, with D unresolved. The CDR3 covers 12 residues. Trimming stripped 2 bases from V and 7 bases from J, with 6 bases between.